The rows below give T cell receptor beta chains drawn from one sample of a study of blood T cell repertoires in COVID-19. Sequencing was performed with immunoSEQ multiplex PCR; in TCRdb, only in-frame clones are kept and a portion is missing. The sample records about 260,000 clones, around 86% being singletons. Input material: peripheral blood. The source of these receptors is a woman in her forties who had recovered from COVID-19. Each CDR3 is given with its conserved first and last residue. D genes are given only for firm matches.

V	J	D	DNA	CDR3
TRBV16	TRBJ1-2	.	TGTGCCAGCAGCCTCTCGGGGGATGGCTACACCTTC	CASSLSGDGYTF
TRBV4-2	TRBJ2-7	.	TGTGCCAGCAGCCAAAAGAAGGGGGGAGGGGAGCAGTACTTC	CASSQKKGGGEQYF
TRBV9	TRBJ2-1	.	TGTGCCAGCAGCGTAGGAGGTACAAGCTACAATGAGCAGTTCTTC	CASSVGGTSYNEQFF
TRBV27	TRBJ2-3	TRBD1	TGTGCCAGCAGTCCTAGGACAGGGGGCTCAGATACGCAGTATTTT	CASSPRTGGSDTQYF
TRBV18	TRBJ2-5	TRBD1	TGTGCCAGCTCACCGGGACAGGGGGCATTGGGGACCCAGTACTTC	CASSPGQGALGTQYF
TRBV6-2/TRBV6-3	TRBJ1-5	.	TGTGCCAGCAGCCGATATAGTCAGCCCCAGCATTTT	CASSRYSQPQHF
TRBV2	TRBJ1-2	.	TGTGCCAGCAGCCCCGGGTTTAGCTCCTATGGCTACACCTTC	CASSPGFSSYGYTF
TRBV6-2/TRBV6-3	TRBJ1-2	TRBD1	TGTGCCAGCAGTTACAGGGGGCGCGATCTTACTCGGGGCTACACCTTC	CASSYRGRDLTRGYTF
TRBV30	TRBJ2-3	.	TGTGCCTGGGCGCAGGGAACTAGCACAGATACGCAGTATTTT	CAWAQGTSTDTQYF
TRBV13	TRBJ1-2	.	TGTGCCAGCAGCTTCCGCGTGGACAGCTTCTATGGCTACACCTTC	CASSFRVDSFYGYTF